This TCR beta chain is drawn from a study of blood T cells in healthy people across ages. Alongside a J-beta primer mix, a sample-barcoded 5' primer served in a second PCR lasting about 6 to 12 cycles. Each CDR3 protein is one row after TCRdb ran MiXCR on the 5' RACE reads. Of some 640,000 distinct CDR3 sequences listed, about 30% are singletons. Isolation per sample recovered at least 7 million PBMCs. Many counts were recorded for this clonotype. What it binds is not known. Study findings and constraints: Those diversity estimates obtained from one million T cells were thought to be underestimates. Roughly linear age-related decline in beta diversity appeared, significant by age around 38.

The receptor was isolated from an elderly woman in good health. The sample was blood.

Here the CDR3 DNA reads TGTGCCAGCAGCCATCGCCCGACAGGGAGGGATGGCTACACCTTC. It encodes CASSHRPTGRDGYTF. This chain joins TRBV14 and TRBJ1-2, with 7 bases identical to TRBD1. V lost 3 bases to trimming and J lost 6 bases; unmatched junction nucleotides: 10. This CDR3 region has 15 residues. The germline V gene has CDR1 SGHDN and CDR2 FVKESK.